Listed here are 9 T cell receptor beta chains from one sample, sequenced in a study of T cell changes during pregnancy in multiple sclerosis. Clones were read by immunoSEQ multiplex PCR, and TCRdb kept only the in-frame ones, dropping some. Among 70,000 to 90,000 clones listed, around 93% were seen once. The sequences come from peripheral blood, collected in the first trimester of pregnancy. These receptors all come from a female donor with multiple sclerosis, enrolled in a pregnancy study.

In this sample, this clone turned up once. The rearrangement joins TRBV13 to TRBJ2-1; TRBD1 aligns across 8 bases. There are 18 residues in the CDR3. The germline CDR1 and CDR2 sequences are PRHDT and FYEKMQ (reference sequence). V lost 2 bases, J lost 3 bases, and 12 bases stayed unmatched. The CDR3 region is CASSLRRFRGQNYNEQFF. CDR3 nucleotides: TGTGCCAGCAGCTTAAGGAGGTTCAGGGGGCAAAACTACAATGAGCAGTTCTTC.

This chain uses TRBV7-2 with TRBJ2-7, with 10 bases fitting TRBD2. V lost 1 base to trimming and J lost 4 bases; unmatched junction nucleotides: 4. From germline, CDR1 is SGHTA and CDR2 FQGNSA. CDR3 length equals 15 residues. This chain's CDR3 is CASSLGVAGGYEQYF. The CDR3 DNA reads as TGTGCCAGCAGCTTAGGGGTAGCGGGAGGATACGAGCAGTACTTC.

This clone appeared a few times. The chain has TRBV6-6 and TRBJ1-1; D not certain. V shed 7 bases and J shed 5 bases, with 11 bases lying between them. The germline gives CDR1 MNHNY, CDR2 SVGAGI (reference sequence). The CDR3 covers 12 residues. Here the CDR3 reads CASTPTGTEAFF. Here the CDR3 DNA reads TGTGCCAGCACCCCGACGGGAACTGAAGCTTTCTTT.

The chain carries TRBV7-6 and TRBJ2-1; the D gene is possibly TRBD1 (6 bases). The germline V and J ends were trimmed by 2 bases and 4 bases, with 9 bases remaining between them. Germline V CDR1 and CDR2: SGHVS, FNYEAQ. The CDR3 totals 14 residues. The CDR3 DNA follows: TGTGCCAGCAGCTTACGGACAGCATACAATGAGCAGTTCTTC. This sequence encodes CASSLRTAYNEQFF.

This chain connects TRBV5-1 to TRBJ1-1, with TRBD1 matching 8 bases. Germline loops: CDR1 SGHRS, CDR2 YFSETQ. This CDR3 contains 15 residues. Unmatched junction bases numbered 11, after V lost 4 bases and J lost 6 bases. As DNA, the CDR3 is TGCGCCAGCAGCCCCCCATTGACAGGGGTAGCTGAAGCTTTCTTT. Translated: CASSPPLTGVAEAFF.

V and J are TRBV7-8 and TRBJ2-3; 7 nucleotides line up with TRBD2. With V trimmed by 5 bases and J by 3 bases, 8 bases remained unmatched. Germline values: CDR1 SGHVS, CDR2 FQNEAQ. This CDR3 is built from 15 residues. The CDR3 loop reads CASSISGGGTDTQYF. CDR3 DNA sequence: TGTGCCAGCAGCATCTCTGGGGGGGGGACAGATACGCAGTATTTT. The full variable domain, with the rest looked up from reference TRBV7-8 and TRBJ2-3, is GAGVSQSPRYKVAKRGQDVALRCDPISGHVSLFWYQQALGQGPEFLTYFQNEAQLDKSGLPSDRFFAERPEGSVSTLKIQRTQQEDSAVYLCASSISGGGTDTQYFGPGTRLTVL.

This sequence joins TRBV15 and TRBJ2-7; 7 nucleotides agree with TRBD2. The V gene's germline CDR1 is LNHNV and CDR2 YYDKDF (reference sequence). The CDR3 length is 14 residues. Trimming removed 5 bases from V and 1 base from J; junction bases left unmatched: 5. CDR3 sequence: CATSRGVKSYEQYF. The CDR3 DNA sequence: TGTGCCACCAGCCGGGGGGTGAAGTCCTACGAGCAGTACTTC.

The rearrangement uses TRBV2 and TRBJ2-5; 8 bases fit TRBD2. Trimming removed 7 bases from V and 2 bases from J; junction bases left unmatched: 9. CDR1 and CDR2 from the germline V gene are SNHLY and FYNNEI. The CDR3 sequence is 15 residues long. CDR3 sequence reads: CASTKGLAVQETQYF. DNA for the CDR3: TGTGCCAGCACTAAAGGACTAGCTGTGCAAGAGACCCAGTACTTC.

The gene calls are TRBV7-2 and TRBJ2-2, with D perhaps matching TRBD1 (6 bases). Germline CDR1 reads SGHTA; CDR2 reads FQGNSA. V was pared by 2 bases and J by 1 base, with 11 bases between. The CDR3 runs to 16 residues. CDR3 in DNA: TGTGCCAGCAGCTTATTTGGGGGCCAGAACACCGGGGAGCTGTTTTTT. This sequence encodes CASSLFGGQNTGELFF.